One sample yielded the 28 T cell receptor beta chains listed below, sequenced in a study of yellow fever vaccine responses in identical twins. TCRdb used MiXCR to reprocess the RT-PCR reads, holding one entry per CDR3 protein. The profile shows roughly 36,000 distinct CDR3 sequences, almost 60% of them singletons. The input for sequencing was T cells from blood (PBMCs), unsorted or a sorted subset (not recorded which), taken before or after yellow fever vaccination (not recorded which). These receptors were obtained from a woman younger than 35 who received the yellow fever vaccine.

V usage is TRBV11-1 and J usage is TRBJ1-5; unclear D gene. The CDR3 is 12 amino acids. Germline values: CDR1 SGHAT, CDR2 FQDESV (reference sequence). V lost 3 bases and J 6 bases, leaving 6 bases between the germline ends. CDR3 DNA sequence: TGTGCCAGCAGCTTTGATTTTCAGCCCCAGCATTTT. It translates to CASSFDFQPQHF.

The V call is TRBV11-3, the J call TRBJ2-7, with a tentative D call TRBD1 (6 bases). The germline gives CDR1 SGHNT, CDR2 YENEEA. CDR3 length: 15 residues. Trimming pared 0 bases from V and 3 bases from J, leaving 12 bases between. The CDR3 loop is CASSLDRAGVYEQYV. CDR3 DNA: TGTGCCAGCAGCTTAGATAGAGCAGGGGTCTACGAGCAGTACGTC.

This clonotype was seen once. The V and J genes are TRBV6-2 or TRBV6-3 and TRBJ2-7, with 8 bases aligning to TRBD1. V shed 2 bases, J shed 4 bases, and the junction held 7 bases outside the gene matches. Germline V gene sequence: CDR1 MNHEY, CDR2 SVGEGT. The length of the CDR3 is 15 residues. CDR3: CASSYAPDREYEQYV. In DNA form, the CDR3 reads TGTGCCAGCAGTTACGCCCCGGACAGGGAGTACGAGCAGTACGTC.

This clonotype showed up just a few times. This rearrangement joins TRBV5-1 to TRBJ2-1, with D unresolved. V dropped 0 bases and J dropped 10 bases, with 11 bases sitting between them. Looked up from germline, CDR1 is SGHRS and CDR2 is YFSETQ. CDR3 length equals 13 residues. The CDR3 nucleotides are TGCGCCAGCAGCTTGGCCCAGGATTCCGAGCAGTTCTTC. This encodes CASSLAQDSEQFF.

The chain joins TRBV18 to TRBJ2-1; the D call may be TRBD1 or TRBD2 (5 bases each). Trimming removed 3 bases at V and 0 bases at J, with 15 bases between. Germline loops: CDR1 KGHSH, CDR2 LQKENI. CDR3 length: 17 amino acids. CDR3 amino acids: CASSPIPGRSSYNEQFF. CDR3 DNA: TGTGCCAGCTCACCGATTCCGGGACGTAGCTCCTACAATGAGCAGTTCTTC. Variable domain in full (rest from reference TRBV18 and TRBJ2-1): NAGVMQNPRHLVRRRGQEARLRCSPMKGHSHVYWYRQLPEEGLKFMVYLQKENIIDESGMPKERFSAEFPKEGPSILRIQQVVRGDSAAYFCASSPIPGRSSYNEQFFGPGTRLTVL.

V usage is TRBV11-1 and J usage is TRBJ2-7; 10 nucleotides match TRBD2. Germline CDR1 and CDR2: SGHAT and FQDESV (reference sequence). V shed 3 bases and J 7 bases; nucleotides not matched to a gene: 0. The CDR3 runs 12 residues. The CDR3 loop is CASSLGLAEQYV. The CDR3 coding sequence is TGTGCCAGCAGCTTGGGACTAGCGGAGCAGTACGTC.

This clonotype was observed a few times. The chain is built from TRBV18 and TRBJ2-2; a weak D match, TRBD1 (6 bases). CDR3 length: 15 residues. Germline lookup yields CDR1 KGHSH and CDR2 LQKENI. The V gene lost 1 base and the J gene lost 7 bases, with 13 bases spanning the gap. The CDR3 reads CASSPQQGSSGELFF. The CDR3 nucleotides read TGTGCCAGCTCACCACAGCAGGGGAGCAGCGGGGAGCTGTTTTTT.

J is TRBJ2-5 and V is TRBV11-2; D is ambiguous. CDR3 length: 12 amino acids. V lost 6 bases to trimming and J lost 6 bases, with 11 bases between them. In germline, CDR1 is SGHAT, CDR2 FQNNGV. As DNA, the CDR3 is TGTGCCAGCAGAGGGCAGCTGAAGACCCAGTACTTC. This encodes CASRGQLKTQYF.

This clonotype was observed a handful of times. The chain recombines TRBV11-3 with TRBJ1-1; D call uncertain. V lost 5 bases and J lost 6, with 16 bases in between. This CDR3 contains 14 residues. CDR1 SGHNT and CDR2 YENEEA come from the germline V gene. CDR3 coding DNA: TGTGCCAGCAGCCTAGTCCGATACTTCTCTGAAGCTTTCTTT. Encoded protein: CASSLVRYFSEAFF.

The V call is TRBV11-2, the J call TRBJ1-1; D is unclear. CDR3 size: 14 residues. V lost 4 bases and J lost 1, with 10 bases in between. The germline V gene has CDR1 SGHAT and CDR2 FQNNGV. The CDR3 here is CASSSYLKNTEAFF. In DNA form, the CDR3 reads TGTGCCAGCAGCTCGTATTTGAAGAACACTGAAGCTTTCTTT.

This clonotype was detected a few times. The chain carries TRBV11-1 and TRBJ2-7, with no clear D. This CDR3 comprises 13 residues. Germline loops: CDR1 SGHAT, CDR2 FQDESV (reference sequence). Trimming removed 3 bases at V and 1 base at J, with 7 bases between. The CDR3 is CASSFPGSYEQYV. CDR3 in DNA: TGTGCCAGCAGCTTCCCCGGATCCTACGAGCAGTACGTC.

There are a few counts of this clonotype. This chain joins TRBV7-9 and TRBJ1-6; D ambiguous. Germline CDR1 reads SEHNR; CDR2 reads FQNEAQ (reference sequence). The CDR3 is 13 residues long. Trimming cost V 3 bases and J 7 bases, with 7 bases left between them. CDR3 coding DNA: TGTGCCAGCAGCTTCGGGGAGAATTCACCCCTCCACTTT. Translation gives CASSFGENSPLHF.

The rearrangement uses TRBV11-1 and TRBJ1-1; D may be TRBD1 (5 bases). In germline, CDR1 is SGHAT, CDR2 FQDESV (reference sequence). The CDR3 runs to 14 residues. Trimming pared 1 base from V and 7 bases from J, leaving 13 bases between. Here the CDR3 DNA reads TGTGCCAGCAGCTTAGTCACAGGCTGGAATGAAGCTTTCTTT. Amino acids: CASSLVTGWNEAFF.

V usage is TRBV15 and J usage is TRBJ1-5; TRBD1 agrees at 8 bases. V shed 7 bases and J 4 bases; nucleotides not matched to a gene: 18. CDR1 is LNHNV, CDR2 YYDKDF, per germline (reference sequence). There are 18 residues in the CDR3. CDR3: CATNNAVGQVLGNQPQHF. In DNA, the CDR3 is TGTGCCACCAACAACGCTGTGGGACAGGTCCTAGGAAATCAGCCCCAGCATTTT.

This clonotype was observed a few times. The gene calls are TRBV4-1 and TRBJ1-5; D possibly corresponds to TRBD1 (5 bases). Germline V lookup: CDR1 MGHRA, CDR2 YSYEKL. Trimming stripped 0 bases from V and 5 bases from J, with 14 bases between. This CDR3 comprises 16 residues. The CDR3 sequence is CASSQEGDGGYQPQHF. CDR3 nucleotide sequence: TGCGCCAGCAGCCAAGAAGGGGACGGAGGATATCAGCCCCAGCATTTT.

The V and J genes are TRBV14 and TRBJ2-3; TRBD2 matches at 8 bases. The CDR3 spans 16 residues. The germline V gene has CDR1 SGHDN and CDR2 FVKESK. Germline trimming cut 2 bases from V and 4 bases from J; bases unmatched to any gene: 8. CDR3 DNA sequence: TGTGCCAGCAGCCAAAATCAGCGGGGGCCCGCAGATACGCAGTATTTT. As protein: CASSQNQRGPADTQYF. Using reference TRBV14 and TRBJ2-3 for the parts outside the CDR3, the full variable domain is EAGVTQFPSHSVIEKGQTVTLRCDPISGHDNLYWYRRVMGKEIKFLLHFVKESKQDESGMPNNRFLAERTGGTYSTLKVQPAELEDSGVYFCASSQNQRGPADTQYFGPGTRLTVL.

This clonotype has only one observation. DNA of the CDR3: TGCAGCGTGGGGCAGGGGATTATGGCTGAAGCTTTCTTT. Translated: CSVGQGIMAEAFF. J is TRBJ1-1 and V is TRBV29-1; maybe TRBD1 (6 bases). The CDR3 has 13 residues. Germline V gene lookup returns CDR1 SQVTM and CDR2 ANQGSEA. Trimming shortened V by 6 bases and J by 6 bases, and 17 bases separated the two germline ends.

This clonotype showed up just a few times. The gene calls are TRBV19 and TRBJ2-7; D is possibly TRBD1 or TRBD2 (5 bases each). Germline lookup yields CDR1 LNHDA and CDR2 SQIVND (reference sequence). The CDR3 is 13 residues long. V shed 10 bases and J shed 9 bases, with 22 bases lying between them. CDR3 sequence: CANLPPLGRPQYF. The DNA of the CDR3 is TGTGCCAACTTACCTCCCCTGGGACGGCCGCAGTACTTC.

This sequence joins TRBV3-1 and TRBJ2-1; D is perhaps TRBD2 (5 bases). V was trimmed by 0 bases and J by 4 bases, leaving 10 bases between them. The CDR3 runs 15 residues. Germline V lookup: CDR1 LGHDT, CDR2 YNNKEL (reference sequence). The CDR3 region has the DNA TGTGCCAGCAGCCAAGAATATGAGGGTTACAATGAGCAGTTCTTC. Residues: CASSQEYEGYNEQFF.

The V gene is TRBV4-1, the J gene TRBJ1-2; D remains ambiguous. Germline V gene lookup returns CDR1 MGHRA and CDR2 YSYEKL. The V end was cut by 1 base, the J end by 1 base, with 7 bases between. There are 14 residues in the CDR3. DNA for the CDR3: TGCGCCAGCAGCCAAGTTACCAATAACTATGGCTACACCTTC. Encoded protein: CASSQVTNNYGYTF.

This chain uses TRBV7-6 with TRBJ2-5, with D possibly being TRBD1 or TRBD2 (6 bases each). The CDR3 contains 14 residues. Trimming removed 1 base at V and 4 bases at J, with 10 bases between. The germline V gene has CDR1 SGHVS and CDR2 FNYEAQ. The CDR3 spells CASSLVGGGETQYF. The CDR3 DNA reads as TGTGCCAGCAGCTTAGTGGGGGGCGGAGAGACCCAGTACTTC.

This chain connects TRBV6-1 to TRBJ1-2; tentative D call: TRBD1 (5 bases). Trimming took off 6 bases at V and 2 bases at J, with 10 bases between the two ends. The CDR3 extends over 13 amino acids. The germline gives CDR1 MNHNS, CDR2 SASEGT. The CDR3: CASRSGRNYGYTF. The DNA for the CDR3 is TGTGCCAGCAGATCGGGACGGAACTATGGCTACACCTTC.

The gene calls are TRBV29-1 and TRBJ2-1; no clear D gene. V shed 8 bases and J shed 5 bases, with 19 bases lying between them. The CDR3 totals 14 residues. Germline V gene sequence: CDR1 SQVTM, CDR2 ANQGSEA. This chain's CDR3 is CSSEGGAYNNEQFF. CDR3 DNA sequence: TGCAGCTCTGAAGGTGGAGCCTATAACAATGAGCAGTTCTTC.

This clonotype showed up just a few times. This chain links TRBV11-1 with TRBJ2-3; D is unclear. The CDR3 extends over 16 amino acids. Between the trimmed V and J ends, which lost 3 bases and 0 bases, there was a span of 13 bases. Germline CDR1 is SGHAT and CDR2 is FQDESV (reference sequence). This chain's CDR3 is CASSFRMAISTDTQYF. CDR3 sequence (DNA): TGTGCCAGCAGCTTTAGAATGGCGATTAGCACAGATACGCAGTATTTT.

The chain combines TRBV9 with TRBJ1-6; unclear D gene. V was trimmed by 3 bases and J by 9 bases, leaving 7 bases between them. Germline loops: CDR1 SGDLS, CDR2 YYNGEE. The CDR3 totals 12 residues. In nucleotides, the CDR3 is TGTGCCAGCAGCGCGGCGGGTTCACCCCTCCACTTT. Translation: CASSAAGSPLHF.

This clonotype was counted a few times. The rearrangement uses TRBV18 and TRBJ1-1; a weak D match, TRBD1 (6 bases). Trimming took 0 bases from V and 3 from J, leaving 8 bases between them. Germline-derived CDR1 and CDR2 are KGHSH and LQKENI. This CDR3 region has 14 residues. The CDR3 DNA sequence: TGTGCCAGCTCACCACCGTGGACAGACACTGAAGCTTTCTTT. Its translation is CASSPPWTDTEAFF.

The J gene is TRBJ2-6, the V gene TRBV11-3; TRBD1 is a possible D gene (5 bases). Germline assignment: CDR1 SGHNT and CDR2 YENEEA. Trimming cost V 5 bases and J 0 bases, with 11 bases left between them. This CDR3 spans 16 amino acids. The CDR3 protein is CASSIAGSSGANVLTF. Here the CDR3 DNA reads TGTGCCAGCAGCATAGCAGGGTCCTCTGGGGCCAACGTCCTGACTTTC.

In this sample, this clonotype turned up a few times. The CDR3 region has the DNA TGCGCCAGCAGCCAAACGGAATCCTACAATGAGCAGTTCTTC. This encodes CASSQTESYNEQFF. The chain uses TRBV4-1 and TRBJ2-1; D unclear. V dropped 2 bases and J dropped 1 base, with 6 bases sitting between them. Per germline, CDR1 MGHRA and CDR2 YSYEKL. The CDR3 has 14 residues.